Following are 26 T cell receptor beta chains from one sample sequenced in a study of cytomegalovirus exposure and HLA in healthy donors. Primers for the PCR totalled 60 Vbeta and 13 Jbeta. Assay: immunoSEQ multiplex PCR; the TCRdb copy retains only in-frame clones and omits some. The data hold 120,000 or so clones, with roughly 69% observed a single time. Material for sequencing was PBMCs. The receptors derive from a woman in her thirties or forties in good health and CMV-seropositive.

This rearrangement joins TRBV4-3 to TRBJ1-2; 7 nucleotides match TRBD1. This CDR3 spans 16 amino acids. Germline lookup yields CDR1 LGHNA and CDR2 YSLEER. Trimming took 1 base from V and 7 from J; bases not matched to a gene: 12. CDR3 sequence: CASSQVLRDSASGYTF. The DNA of the CDR3 is TGCGCCAGCAGCCAAGTTTTACGGGACAGCGCCTCTGGCTACACCTTC.

V is TRBV7-2 and J is TRBJ2-5; 13 bases are shared with TRBD2. The CDR3 is made up of 17 amino acids. The V segment lost 1 base and the J segment 2 bases; nucleotides outside the gene matches: 4. In germline, CDR1 is SGHTA, CDR2 FQGNSA. The CDR3 is CASSLGLAGGEQETQYF. The CDR3, as DNA: TGTGCCAGCAGCTTAGGACTAGCGGGGGGCGAACAAGAGACCCAGTACTTC.

The chain uses TRBV5-4 and TRBJ2-7; TRBD2 matches at 7 bases. Trimming cost V 4 bases and J 1 base; bases outside gene matches: 8. Germline V gene lookup returns CDR1 SGHNT and CDR2 YYREEE (reference sequence). The CDR3 has 15 residues. The CDR3 here is CASSDGRGSSYEQYF. The CDR3 coding sequence is TGTGCCAGCAGCGACGGGCGGGGGAGTTCCTACGAGCAGTACTTC.

The rearrangement joins TRBV7-8 to TRBJ1-2, with a weak D call TRBD1 (6 bases). Trimming stripped 5 bases from V and 8 bases from J, with 21 bases between. CDR1 is SGHVS, CDR2 FQNEAQ, per germline. The CDR3 runs 15 residues. The CDR3: CASSGRNEDSKGYTF. CDR3 sequence (DNA): TGTGCCAGCAGCGGGCGAAACGAGGACAGTAAAGGCTACACCTTC.

This rearrangement joins TRBV9 to TRBJ1-2, with 7 bases identical to TRBD1. This CDR3 is built from 14 residues. Per germline, CDR1 SGDLS and CDR2 YYNGEE. Germline trimming cut 4 bases from V and 2 bases from J; bases unmatched to any gene: 5. The CDR3 loop reads CASSSPTGNYGYTF. The CDR3 DNA sequence: TGTGCCAGCAGCTCCCCGACAGGGAACTATGGCTACACCTTC.

The V call is TRBV5-6, the J call TRBJ2-4; D is possibly TRBD2 (6 bases). In germline, CDR1 is SGHDT, CDR2 YYEEEE. This CDR3 region has 12 residues. Trimming shortened V by 4 bases and J by 9 bases, and 11 bases separated the two germline ends. The CDR3 nucleotides are TGTGCCAGCAGCCGCGACGGGGGCATTCAGTACTTC. Protein product: CASSRDGGIQYF.

This sequence joins TRBV5-1 and TRBJ2-1; weak D call: TRBD2 (5 bases). There are 14 residues in the CDR3. The germline V gene has CDR1 SGHRS and CDR2 YFSETQ. V lost 0 bases, J lost 8 bases, and 12 bases lay in between. CDR3 residues: CASSLGTGLDEQFF. The CDR3 nucleotides read TGCGCCAGCAGCTTGGGTACGGGATTGGATGAGCAGTTCTTC.

The chain couples TRBV2 to TRBJ2-7; 7 bases align to TRBD1. The CDR3 is made up of 12 amino acids. Trimming removed 3 bases from V and 11 bases from J; junction bases left unmatched: 7. In germline, CDR1 is SNHLY, CDR2 FYNNEI. CDR3 nucleotide sequence: TGTGCCAGCAGTGAGGAACGACAGGGAGAGTACTTC. This codes for CASSEERQGEYF.

The CDR3 DNA is TGTGCCAGCAGTGAATGGGGACAATCCTACAATGAGCAGTTCTTC. Translation: CASSEWGQSYNEQFF. This chain joins TRBV6-1 and TRBJ2-1, with D possibly matching TRBD1 (6 bases). CDR3 size: 15 residues. Germline assignment: CDR1 MNHNS and CDR2 SASEGT. Trimming stripped 2 bases from V and 1 base from J, with 9 bases between.

The V gene is TRBV2, the J gene TRBJ2-7; D is unresolved. V lost 6 bases, J lost 0 bases, and 6 bases lay in between. Germline V lookup: CDR1 SNHLY, CDR2 FYNNEI. This CDR3 spans 12 amino acids. The CDR3 DNA reads as TGTGCCAGCAGCAGAACCTCCTACGAGCAGTACTTC. Amino acids: CASSRTSYEQYF.

The chain links TRBV6-1 to TRBJ1-1, with a weak D call TRBD1 (6 bases). V was clipped by 5 bases and J by 4 bases, with 11 bases between them. CDR3 length equals 13 residues. Germline V CDR1 and CDR2: MNHNS, SASEGT. The CDR3 loop reads CASSPQGGTEAFF. CDR3 in DNA: TGTGCCAGCAGTCCACAGGGTGGCACTGAAGCTTTCTTT.

The DNA of the CDR3 is TGTGCCAGCAGCGTAGGTTTTAGCGGCCAGTATTTT. As protein: CASSVGFSGQYF. J is TRBJ2-3 and V is TRBV9, with D possibly matching TRBD2 (6 bases). V was clipped by 0 bases and J by 12 bases, with 11 bases between them. Germline V gene data show CDR1 as SGDLS and CDR2 as YYNGEE. The CDR3 contains 12 residues. Complete variable domain (other parts from reference TRBV9 and TRBJ2-3): DSGVTQTPKHLITATGQRVTLRCSPRSGDLSVYWYQQSLDQGLQFLIQYYNGEERAKGNILERFSAQQFPDLHSELNLSSLELGDSALYFCASSVGFSGQYFGPGTRLTVL.

The chain recombines TRBV7-9 with TRBJ2-3; possible D gene TRBD2, 6 bases. The CDR3 runs 16 residues. The germline V gene has CDR1 SEHNR and CDR2 FQNEAQ (reference sequence). V lost 5 bases and J 5 bases, leaving 20 bases between the germline ends. CDR3 coding DNA: TGTGCCAGCAGCGCGGGACTCACTATGGGCGAAGATACGCAGTATTTT. It encodes CASSAGLTMGEDTQYF.

The gene calls are TRBV21-1 and TRBJ1-2; the table's D call, TRBD1, was not checked against the DNA. TRBV21-1 corresponds to a pseudogene. The CDR3 has 14 residues. CDR3 region: CASSSGQAIYGYTF. The CDR3 nucleotides read TGTGCCAGCAGCAGCGGACAGGCCATCTATGGCTACACCTTC.

The chain recombines TRBV18 with TRBJ1-4; D is unresolved. This CDR3 contains 13 residues. Germline V gives CDR1 KGHSH, CDR2 LQKENI. The germline V and J ends were trimmed by 6 bases and 0 bases, with 5 bases remaining between them. The CDR3 coding sequence is TGTGCCAGCTCCCCTTCAACTAATGAAAAACTGTTTTTT. Its translation is CASSPSTNEKLFF.

V gene TRBV4-2 combines with J gene TRBJ2-3, with 7 nucleotides matching TRBD2. CDR1 is LGHNA, CDR2 YNFKEQ, per germline. CDR3 length equals 16 residues. J gave up 0 bases and V 0 bases, and 3 bases lay outside the gene matches. CDR3 DNA sequence: TGTGCCAGCAGCCAAGATGGGGGGGGAAGCACAGATACGCAGTATTTT. Its translation: CASSQDGGGSTDTQYF.

This chain connects TRBV29-1 to TRBJ2-3; 9 nucleotides match TRBD1. Germline CDR1 reads SQVTM; CDR2 reads ANQGSEA. The ends lost 7 bases at V and 4 bases at J; junction bases unmatched: 6. The CDR3 consists of 13 residues. CDR3 nucleotides: TGCAGCGGGGGGGGACAGGGTTCAGATACGCAGTATTTT. This gives the protein CSGGGQGSDTQYF.

The chain couples TRBV4-3 to TRBJ2-3, with 7 bases that match TRBD2. Germline trimming cut 4 bases from V and 2 bases from J; bases unmatched to any gene: 9. The CDR3 sequence is 16 residues long. Germline CDR1 LGHNA, CDR2 YSLEER. CDR3 amino acids: CASSRSAGRFTDTQYF. DNA for the CDR3: TGCGCCAGCAGCCGATCAGCGGGGCGCTTCACAGATACGCAGTATTTT.

The V gene is TRBV5-1, the J gene TRBJ1-1; D might be TRBD1 (6 bases). The CDR3 has 18 residues. The V end was cut by 0 bases, the J end by 1 base, with 19 bases between. Germline V CDR1 and CDR2: SGHRS, YFSETQ. The CDR3 DNA sequence: TGCGCCAGCAGCTTGGGGTTTACGACCGGACAGAAGAACACTGAAGCTTTCTTT. It is translated as CASSLGFTTGQKNTEAFF.

V usage is TRBV4-3 and J usage is TRBJ2-1; no clear D. The CDR3 is 13 amino acids. Per the germline V gene, CDR1 is LGHNA and CDR2 is YSLEER. Trimming shortened V by 0 bases and J by 10 bases, and 10 bases separated the two germline ends. CDR3 region: CASSQDRVREQFF. In DNA, the CDR3 is TGCGCCAGCAGCCAAGATCGAGTGCGAGAGCAGTTCTTC.

This clone turned up a few times. The J gene is TRBJ1-1, the V gene TRBV28, with 7 bases identical to TRBD1. Unmatched junction bases numbered 4, after V lost 4 bases and J lost 5 bases. The V gene's germline CDR1 is MDHEN and CDR2 SYDVKM. CDR3 length: 13 amino acids. CDR3 loop: CASSSTGTTEAFF. CDR3 nucleotide sequence: TGTGCCAGCAGTTCGACAGGGACTACTGAAGCTTTCTTT.

This chain uses TRBV27 with TRBJ2-7; 7 positions match TRBD1. This CDR3 region has 14 residues. Germline V gene sequence: CDR1 MNHEY, CDR2 SMNVEV (reference sequence). The J segment lost 5 bases and the V segment lost 6 bases, leaving 10 bases of the junction unmatched. The CDR3 DNA sequence: TGTGCCAGCAGGACCGGACAGGCCGGGGACGAGCAGTACTTC. As protein: CASRTGQAGDEQYF.

The V and J genes are TRBV5-1 and TRBJ2-5, with 11 positions matching TRBD2. Germline V gene sequence: CDR1 SGHRS, CDR2 YFSETQ. Germline trimming cut 0 bases from V and 5 bases from J; bases unmatched to any gene: 3. CDR3 length: 15 amino acids. CDR3 protein: CASSLGGLAAETQYF. CDR3 nucleotide sequence: TGCGCCAGCAGCTTGGGGGGACTAGCGGCGGAGACCCAGTACTTC.

This clone turned up a few times. The genes are TRBV4-2 and TRBJ2-7; maybe TRBD1 (5 bases). V was pared by 0 bases and J by 2 bases, with 11 bases between. Germline V lookup: CDR1 LGHNA, CDR2 YNFKEQ. The CDR3 runs to 15 residues. This chain's CDR3 is CASSQETDSTYEQYF. Written as DNA, the CDR3 is TGTGCCAGCAGCCAAGAAACTGACAGCACCTACGAGCAGTACTTC.

The chain links TRBV11-3 to TRBJ2-1, with TRBD2 matching 7 bases. CDR1 and CDR2 from the germline V gene are SGHNT and YENEEA. The V and J ends lost 5 bases and 4 bases, in that order; junction bases with no gene match: 17. This CDR3 is 18 amino acids long. For the CDR3, the DNA is TGTGCCAGCAGCGCCGGATTTATGCTTGGCGGGGGATACAATGAGCAGTTCTTC. Encoded protein: CASSAGFMLGGGYNEQFF. Variable domain in full (rest from reference TRBV11-3 and TRBJ2-1): EAGVVQSPRYKIIEKKQPVAFWCNPISGHNTLYWYLQNLGQGPELLIRYENEEAVDDSQLPKDRFSAERLKGVDSTLKIQPAELGDSAVYLCASSAGFMLGGGYNEQFFGPGTRLTVL.

The V call is TRBV27, the J call TRBJ2-3; 13 nucleotides align to TRBD2. CDR1 MNHEY and CDR2 SMNVEV come from the germline V gene (reference sequence). Unmatched junction bases numbered 2, after V lost 4 bases and J lost 7 bases. CDR3 size: 14 residues. As DNA, the CDR3 is TGTGCCAGCAGTTGGACTAGCGGGGGTAATACGCAGTATTTT. Translation gives CASSWTSGGNTQYF.